A selection of T cell receptor beta chains follows, all from one sample in a study of T cell responses to AZD1222 COVID-19 vaccine. The assay was immunoSEQ multiplex PCR, and TCRdb's table has in-frame clones only and misses some. This table has approximately 120,000 clones, 75% to 90% appearing once. Specimen: peripheral blood, collected 28 days after the second AZD1222 dose. These receptors were obtained from an adult who received the AZD1222 COVID-19 vaccine. Each CDR3 is given with its conserved first and last residue. Each record gives: D gene, clone size, J gene, V gene, CDR3 protein, CDR3 DNA. D genes are given only for firm matches. Size values are once, few and many counts, or a class for expanded clones, and some rows have none.

- | - | TRBJ1-1 | TRBV12-3/TRBV12-4 | CASSLFGNTEAFF | TGTGCCAGCAGTTTGTTTGGGAACACTGAAGCTTTCTTT
- | - | TRBJ2-2 | TRBV7-8 | CASSLRTANTGELFF | TGTGCCAGCAGCCTTAGGACAGCGAACACCGGGGAGCTGTTTTTT
- | once | TRBJ2-2 | TRBV11-2 | CASRQPGRGNTGELFF | TGTGCCAGCAGGCAACCGGGACGGGGGAACACCGGGGAGCTGTTTTTT
- | - | TRBJ2-2 | TRBV21-1 | CASTDLEGRGLGTGELFF | TGTGCCAGCACCGACTTAGAGGGCAGGGGGCTGGGCACCGGGGAGCTGTTTTTT
- | - | TRBJ1-1 | TRBV5-1 | CASSLSSNTEAFF | TGCGCCAGCAGCTTGAGTTCGAACACTGAAGCTTTCTTT
- | - | TRBJ2-7 | TRBV7-3 | CASSSGSGTQTVQYF | TGTGCCAGCAGCTCAGGGTCCGGGACACAAACGGTGCAGTACTTC
- | - | TRBJ2-7 | TRBV5-1 | CASSSPGTGAYEQYF | TGCGCCAGCAGCTCGCCAGGGACGGGTGCCTACGAGCAGTACTTC
- | - | TRBJ2-1 | TRBV28 | CASSLFRGYNEQFF | TGTGCCAGCAGTTTATTCCGCGGCTACAATGAGCAGTTCTTC
- | - | TRBJ1-2 | TRBV27 | CASSSGGGDFYGYTF | TGTGCCAGCAGTTCGGGGGGGGGCGATTTCTATGGCTACACCTTC
- | - | TRBJ2-7 | TRBV2 | CASTGVNLYEQYF | TGTGCCAGCACGGGGGTAAACCTCTACGAGCAGTACTTC
- | few | TRBJ1-5 | TRBV2 | CASSGGARDQPQHF | TGTGCCAGCAGTGGGGGGGCTAGGGATCAGCCCCAGCATTTT
TRBD1 | - | TRBJ1-2 | TRBV19 | CASNPGGLNYGYTF | TGTGCCAGTAATCCAGGGGGGCTTAACTATGGCTACACCTTC
TRBD1 | - | TRBJ1-1 | TRBV5-1 | CASSNTGANTEAFF | TGCGCCAGCAGCAATACAGGGGCGAACACTGAAGCTTTCTTT
- | - | TRBJ1-1 | TRBV11-2 | CASSLGPSRGTFF | TGTGCCAGCAGCTTAGGACCAAGCAGGGGAACTTTCTTT
- | once | TRBJ2-7 | TRBV7-8 | CASSLRDVGYEQYF | TGTGCCAGCAGCTTACGGGACGTTGGCTACGAGCAGTACTTC
- | few | TRBJ1-2 | TRBV18 | CASSRAVLDGYTF | TGTGCCAGCTCAAGAGCCGTCCTGGATGGCTACACCTTC
TRBD1 | - | TRBJ1-4 | TRBV2 | CASNGQGSNEKLFF | TGTGCCAGCAACGGACAGGGTAGTAATGAAAAACTGTTTTTT
- | - | TRBJ2-7 | TRBV4-1 | CASSQEAGPGVIEQYF | TGCGCCAGCAGCCAAGAGGCGGGGCCTGGGGTGATTGAGCAGTACTTC
- | - | TRBJ2-5 | TRBV7-2 | CASSPGTRQGTQYF | TGTGCCAGCAGCCCCGGGACCCGGCAGGGAACCCAGTACTTC
- | - | TRBJ2-1 | TRBV10-3 | CAISEFLSEDYNEQFF | TGTGCCATCAGTGAGTTTCTATCAGAAGACTACAATGAGCAGTTCTTC
- | once | TRBJ1-3 | TRBV7-3 | CASSPQGPSGNTIYF | TGTGCCAGCAGCCCGCAGGGCCCCTCTGGAAACACCATATATTTT
- | - | TRBJ1-3 | TRBV30 | CAWSVAGLGNTIYF | TGTGCCTGGAGTGTCGCGGGGTTAGGGAACACCATATATTTT
- | - | TRBJ1-5 | TRBV6-1 | CASSESIRNQPQHF | TGTGCCAGCAGTGAATCGATCCGCAATCAGCCCCAGCATTTT
- | - | TRBJ1-6 | TRBV7-2 | CASSLFDNSPLHF | TGTGCCAGCAGCTTATTTGACAATTCACCCCTCCACTTT
- | - | TRBJ1-1 | TRBV7-8 | CASSRDTTEAFF | TGTGCCAGCAGCCGAGACACTACTGAAGCTTTCTTT
TRBD1 | - | TRBJ1-1 | TRBV4-1 | CASSPWTGEREAFF | TGCGCCAGCAGCCCCTGGACAGGAGAACGTGAAGCTTTCTTT
- | once | TRBJ2-1 | TRBV30 | CAWAGARLRQFF | TGTGCCTGGGCGGGGGCGCGATTGAGGCAGTTCTTC
- | - | TRBJ2-7 | TRBV5-6 | CASSLSHEQYF | TGTGCCAGCAGCTTGTCCCACGAGCAGTACTTC
- | once | TRBJ1-1 | TRBV13 | CASSSKGAGNTEAFF | TGTGCCAGCAGCTCAAAAGGGGCGGGAAACACTGAAGCTTTCTTT
TRBD1 | - | TRBJ1-4 | TRBV28 | CASSSPRGQVEKLFF | TGTGCCAGCAGTTCGCCGCGAGGACAGGTGGAAAAACTGTTTTTT
TRBD1 | - | TRBJ2-1 | TRBV24-1 | CATSDSLDRAPYNEQFF | TGTGCCACCAGTGATTCCCTAGACAGGGCCCCCTACAATGAGCAGTTCTTC
TRBD1 | few | TRBJ2-5 | TRBV5-1 | CASSTGTGGQETQYF | TGCGCCAGCAGCACGGGGACAGGGGGACAAGAGACCCAGTACTTC
- | - | TRBJ1-2 | TRBV30 | CAYQGGQGLRGYTF | TGTGCCTACCAAGGAGGTCAGGGTTTGCGAGGCTACACCTTC
- | - | TRBJ2-7 | TRBV18 | CASSSQGFSYEQYF | TGTGCCAGCTCATCCCAGGGCTTCTCCTACGAGCAGTACTTC
TRBD1 | - | TRBJ1-4 | TRBV6-5 | CASTRDRGEKLFF | TGTGCCAGCACCCGGGACAGGGGTGAAAAACTGTTTTTT
- | - | TRBJ2-1 | TRBV4-2 | CASSHKILGARQGRNEQFF | TGTGCCAGCAGCCATAAGATACTTGGGGCGAGACAAGGGCGAAATGAGCAGTTCTTC
- | - | TRBJ2-7 | TRBV5-4 | CASSTGPGLLYYEQYF | TGTGCCAGCAGCACGGGCCCGGGACTTCTATACTACGAGCAGTACTTC
- | - | TRBJ1-1 | TRBV6-5 | CASISHAPEAFF | TGTGCCAGCATCTCACACGCCCCTGAAGCTTTCTTT
- | - | TRBJ2-2 | TRBV4-1 | CASSQNPVGANTGELFF | TGCGCCAGCAGCCAGAACCCGGTGGGGGCGAACACCGGGGAGCTGTTTTTT
TRBD2 | - | TRBJ2-1 | TRBV4-1 | CASSPGLAGTGDEQFF | TGCGCCAGCAGCCCCGGACTAGCGGGTACGGGGGATGAGCAGTTCTTC